This paragraph reports one T cell receptor (beta chain). Its specific antigen is unknown. Base qualities are not at hand, and no much larger clone is one base apart. This sample was taken from a study of cytomegalovirus exposure and HLA in healthy donors (dated by TCRdb to about 2017). About the full investigation: In an earlier analysis of 587 of the donors, under 300 Gb of sequence data and 100 million or so unique TCR beta sequences from about 179 million T cells were reported. HLA typing covered class I and class II loci at four-digit resolution. The number of typed donors differed by locus: about 620-640 for A, B, C, DRB1 and DQB1; 500 to 550 for DQA1; some 590 for DPA1; and some 450 for DPB1. Among a few hundred genotyped donors of the cohort, an average of around 240,000 unique TCR beta nucleotide sequences were sequenced per donor, around 18% of them non-productive. A later analysis re-examined previously published TCR beta repertoires from 600 to 700 donors and added high-resolution HLA genotyping to investigate patterns of TCR occurrence. Approximately 300 gigabases of sequencing data and 70 million to 100 million unique TCR sequences made up an early release that covered several hundred HLA-typed donors. All discovery cohort repertoires had been generated using a single sequencing platform. In addition to the first cohort of 666 subjects, a separate validation cohort of approximately 130 different subjects was used. A later genetic analysis used genome-wide SNP genotypes for about three fifths of the roughly 700 donors, treating that subset as a discovery cohort. High-throughput TCR immunosequencing, statistical association of individual TCRs with disease status, and machine learning were combined to predict cytomegalovirus infection status. The study used immunosequencing to profile the T cell repertoires of 600 to 850 subjects and linked those repertoires to cytomegalovirus serostatus. Donor age, sex, ethnicity and CMV serostatus were compiled together with the repertoire data. Four or five DR-DQ haplotypes were treated as single units for association and clustering because of strong linkage in the cohort. The study aimed to test whether cataloging public T cell receptors could reveal signatures of past pathogen exposure. Of the 398 genotyped donors, 81% were placed in the genetic ancestry cluster associated with self-reported Caucasian donors. In an earlier analysis of roughly 600 of the donors, high-throughput TCR beta sequencing was used to judge whether each TCR beta V gene segment behaved as functional or pseudogenic. Rather than drawing on any new phenotypic data, the later analysis identified candidate immune exposures from TCR beta sequences and the way those sequences occurred across donors. Beyond this particular receptor, the publication reports: In a later analysis, HLA-associated TCR beta chains showed more clonal expansion and lower generation probabilities than non-associated chains that were equally common. In the study, 150 to 200 TCR beta chains were listed as associated with cytomegalovirus. A further reported finding was that TCR beta sequences accurately predicted the HLA-A and HLA-B alleles for most subjects in the first cohort. In a later analysis, TCR association rates were found to vary across HLA loci, with the most associated TCRs seen for DRB1 alleles and the fewest for HLA-C alleles. Across donors, most TCR sequences were observed very rarely, whereas some public TCRs were present in many individuals. The authors suggested that the approach could potentially be extended to other disease states and immunological phenotypes. Because counts were too low, roughly 16 rarely observed V segments, including chromosome 9 orphons, were excluded from the earlier analysis of under 650 of the donors. Broadly in line with IMGT annotations, most TCR beta V segments showed up in productive rearrangements about 87% or about 30% of the time in an earlier analysis of 450 to 600 of the donors. A few of the identified cytomegalovirus-associated TCR beta chains were confirmed in vitro to be specific for cytomegalovirus antigens. Because HLA typing was missing for some donors at each locus, association tests included only the typed subset. The classifier was reported to diagnose cytomegalovirus status with high specificity and sensitivity in both the original and validation cohorts. Strong co-occurrence of HLA alleles, especially DR and DQ, made assigning TCR associations to individual alleles difficult. According to a later analysis, parvovirus B19, influenza, CMV and Epstein-Barr virus appeared linked to several top co-occurrence clusters. In a later analysis, most CMV-associated TCR beta chains were found to appear HLA-restricted, with HLA associations seemingly driven largely by CMV exposure. Sequencing depth was assumed to be roughly uniform across donors in the presence/absence analyses, though that assumption may not hold. Because the 87-base-pair reads could not distinguish some IMGT-functional V segments, including TRBV6-2 and TRBV6-3, those segments were excluded. In a later analysis, more than 15,000 TCR beta sequences were associated with specific HLA alleles at a false discovery rate of 0.05. In a later genetic analysis, a missense DCLRE1C variant was associated with V-gene and J-gene trimming of TCR beta chains, and the association was replicated in an independent cohort. CMV serostatus was the only immune exposure information available for the cohort. The cohort was sequenced for TCR beta chains only, and without alpha or paired-chain data the features that could be detected were limited. The sequencing pipeline was judged likely to have produced a cluster of highly shared sequence variants as a technical artifact. Correlated functional status among segregating V segments might reflect linkage disequilibrium, but an unknown experimental factor could not be ruled out. Compared with the roughly 700-donor mean, donors in an Asian-associated ancestry cluster had fewer N-insertions in productive TCRs, according to a later genetic analysis.

The cohort consisted of hundreds of healthy bone marrow donors. At the time of sampling, all cohort members were nominally healthy, though unrecorded immune exposures were likely present. The donor was CMV seropositive and was included in the group of 300 or so seropositive cohort members. Each donor provided a peripheral blood sample, and peripheral blood mononuclear cells were used for TCR beta sequencing. The Qiagen DNeasy Blood Extraction Kit was used to extract genomic DNA from the blood cell samples. The CDR3 spans 14 residues, from the cysteine through the phenylalanine. The kept DNA is CDR3 alone, 42 bases in frame from the first base. CDR1 and CDR2 were assigned from the germline V gene as ENHRY and SYGVKD. V is shortened by 4 bases, J by 8 bases, and the region joining them spans 17 bases. Library method: the immunoSEQ multiplex PCR assay. For the multiplex PCR, a mixture combining 60 forward primers for TCR Vbeta segments and 13 reverse primers for TCR Jbeta segments was used. The CDR3 region of rearranged TCR beta genes was amplified from genomic DNA by a multiplex PCR assay. On the Illumina HiSeq System, the amplified TCR beta libraries were sequenced as 87-base-pair reads. The authors' analysis ran thus. A later analysis counted around 72 million unique TCR beta chains across the 666 repertoires, and some 11 million of these chains were shared by at least two donors. Raw reads were error-corrected and collapsed into unique sequences with a nearest-neighbor algorithm that merged closely related sequences to remove PCR and sequencing errors. V, D and J gene segments were assigned by aligning CDR3 sequences to IMGT reference sequences. Each retained sequence needed at least a six-nucleotide match to both a V gene segment and a J gene segment. A rearrangement was called productive if the CDR3 had no stop codons and remained in frame with V and J, and every other rearrangement was called non-productive. CDR3 was defined by IMGT convention, running from the second conserved V-encoded cysteine to the conserved J-encoded phenylalanine. Sequences without an unambiguous match to a single V gene segment were excluded from the earlier analysis of a few hundred of the donors. In an earlier analysis of a few hundred of the donors, V segments were called functional above 56.7% productive rearrangements and were called segregating when the between-donor standard deviation exceeded 5%. A statistical classification framework was built for diagnosing cytomegalovirus status from the catalog of TCR beta chain sequences. In a later analysis, V and J genes were assigned by comparing TCR nucleotide sequences against IMGT/GENE-DB human TR gene sequences. The TCRdist pipeline was used in a later analysis to assign CDR3 sequences and most-parsimonious VDJ recombination scenarios. A later analysis defined each TCR beta chain by its CDR3 amino acid sequence plus V-gene family, and excluded reads lacking a unique V-gene family. As a way to deal with suspected cross-contamination and a sequencing artifact, a later analysis dropped hundreds of nucleotide sequences that were highly shared and had low generation probability. A later analysis calculated a clonal expansion index for each public chain from normalized within-repertoire ranks of inferred template counts. Generation probabilities in a later analysis came from a VDJ recombination model fitted to out-of-frame rearrangements, and those results were checked against IGoR. Hypergeometric tests were used in a later analysis to score TCR-TCR, TCR-HLA and TCR-CMV co-occurrence, with a repertoire-size bias correction applied to the TCR pairs. False discovery rates were estimated in a later analysis by permuting HLA or CMV assignments 20 times. In a later analysis, co-occurring TCRs were grouped with DBSCAN, and TCRdist sequence similarity was added when clustering was performed within HLA-allele-positive subsets. Repertoires with fewer than 30,000 or more than 120,000 public chains were left out of co-occurrence clustering, as were several repertoires with anomalous nucleotide sharing. TCRdb obtained this table from immuneACCESS and retained in-frame rearrangements with V and J assigned. These tables miss some clones; where compared with another copy, unresolved V genes account for less than half of the shortfall, and the remainder is unexplained. V, J and clone size were drawn from that table, and D and trimming were deduced from the DNA. Within this sample are 150,000 to 200,000 clones, with 80% of them counted one time only. Approximately 9.8% of the sample rests with the top ten.

The sequenced sample consisted of PBMCs. This clonotype originated in a man younger than 30 in good health and CMV-seropositive. The rearrangement combines TRBV10-3 with TRBJ1-2; the best D guess is TRBD1, with 5 bases matching. The CDR3 has the sequence CAISGASSKGGYTF. The sequenced DNA is TGTGCCATCAGTGGGGCCAGCAGTAAGGGGGGCTACACCTTC.